The clone carrying this TCR beta chain was seen ten or more times. What it binds is not known. Germline loops: CDR1 PRHDT, CDR2 FYEKMQ (reference sequence). With 0 bases removed from V and 6 bases from J, the gap between germline ends came to 9 bases. The CDR3 is 14 amino acids. Template switching added a universal primer binding site, and final cDNA carried unique molecular identifiers. TCRdb reprocessed the 5' RACE reads with MiXCR, giving one entry per CDR3 protein. This sample has hundreds of thousands of distinct CDR3 sequences, with roughly 12% found just once. This sample stems from a study of identical twins. Overall study results and limits: Surplus twin overlap in beta out-of-frame sequences was less pronounced.

These records were also assigned to another study, of yellow fever vaccine responses in identical twins. That source reports: Reportedly, twins showed a vaccine T cell response that looked partly convergent and partly personalized.

The TCR was taken from a woman aged 18-29 years in good health. This rearrangement joins TRBV13 to TRBJ2-1, with D maybe TRBD2 (5 bases). Sequences were obtained from PBMCs. The DNA of the CDR3 is TGTGCCAGCAGCTTAGGCCGGACTGTCAATGAGCAGTTCTTC. Translating it yields CASSLGRTVNEQFF.